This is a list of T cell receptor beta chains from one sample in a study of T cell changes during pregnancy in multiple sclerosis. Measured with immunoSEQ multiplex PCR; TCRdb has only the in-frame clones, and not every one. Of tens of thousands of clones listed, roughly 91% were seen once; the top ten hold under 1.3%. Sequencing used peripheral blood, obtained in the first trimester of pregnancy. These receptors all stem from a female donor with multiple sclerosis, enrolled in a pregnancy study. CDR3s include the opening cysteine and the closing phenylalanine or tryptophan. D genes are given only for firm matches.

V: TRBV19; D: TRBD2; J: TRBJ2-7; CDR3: CASTDSGGSSYEQYF; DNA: TGTGCCAGTACTGATAGCGGGGGGAGCTCCTACGAGCAGTACTTC
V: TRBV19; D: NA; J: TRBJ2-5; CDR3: CASSILAGLGETQYF; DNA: TGTGCCAGTAGTATTTTGGCTGGGCTTGGAGAGACCCAGTACTTC
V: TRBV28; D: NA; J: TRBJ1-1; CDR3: CASRPGGNTEAFF; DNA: TGTGCCAGCAGGCCCGGGGGTAATACTGAAGCTTTCTTT
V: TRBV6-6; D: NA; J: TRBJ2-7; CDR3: CASSYSERTLSYEQYF; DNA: TGTGCCAGCAGTTACTCGGAGAGGACACTTTCCTACGAGCAGTACTTC
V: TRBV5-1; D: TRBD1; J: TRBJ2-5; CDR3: CASSLGLFPQGAEETQYF; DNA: TGCGCCAGCAGCTTGGGGCTCTTCCCACAGGGGGCCGAAGAGACCCAGTACTTC
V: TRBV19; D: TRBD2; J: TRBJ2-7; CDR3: CASRGGSEQYF; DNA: TGTGCCAGTCGCGGGGGGAGCGAGCAGTACTTC
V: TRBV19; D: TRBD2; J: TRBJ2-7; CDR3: CASRERGSSYEQYF; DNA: TGTGCCAGTAGGGAGCGGGGGAGCTCCTACGAGCAGTACTTC
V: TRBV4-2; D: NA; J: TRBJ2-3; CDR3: CASSRLDAGSDTQYF; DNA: TGTGCCAGCAGCCGCCTCGATGCGGGGTCAGATACGCAGTATTTT
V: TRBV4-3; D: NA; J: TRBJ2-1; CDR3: CASSQAGGTVYNEQFF; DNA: TGCGCCAGCAGCCAAGCTGGGGGGACCGTTTACAATGAGCAGTTCTTC
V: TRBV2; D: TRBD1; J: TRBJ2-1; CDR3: CASNLQGIPYEQFF; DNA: TGTGCCAGCAACCTACAGGGGATTCCGTATGAGCAGTTCTTC
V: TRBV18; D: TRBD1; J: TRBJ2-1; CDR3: CASSRDRDPNEQFF; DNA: TGTGCCAGCTCACGGGACAGGGACCCCAATGAGCAGTTCTTC